This record concerns one T cell receptor beta chain sequence. The specificity of this receptor is unknown. Base quality data are lacking; no much larger clone is found one base away. Measured from the cysteine to the phenylalanine, the CDR3 is 14 residues long. Of all the DNA, just the CDR3 is kept, 42 bases in frame from base 1. Trimming at the junction amounts to 7 bases on V and 4 bases on J, and the germline ends lie 15 bases apart. CDR1 and CDR2 were assigned from the germline V gene (reference sequence) as LNHDA and SQIVND. The data were obtained in a study of T cell changes during pregnancy in multiple sclerosis (dated by TCRdb to between 2017 and 2020). About the investigation overall: The study looked at changes in the T cell repertoire across pregnancy in women with multiple sclerosis.

Libraries were built with the immunoSEQ multiplex PCR assay. TCRdb limited this immuneACCESS table to in-frame rearrangements with V and J called. A share of clones is missing; checked studies link under half to unresolved V genes, and the rest is unexplained. Counted in this sample were 75,000 to 90,000 clones; approximately 90% of them appeared once. 0.21% of the sample goes to the ten largest clones. The TCR sequence derives from a female donor with multiple sclerosis, enrolled in a pregnancy study. The V and J segments used are TRBV19 and TRBJ2-3; D gene: possibly TRBD2, on 6 matching bases. The source was CD4+ T cells from peripheral blood mononuclear cells, collected before pregnancy. The CDR3 region has the sequence CASKLAYIADTQYF. The DNA reads as follows: TGTGCCAGTAAACTAGCTTATATTGCAGATACGCAGTATTTT. The variable domain in full, with residues beyond the CDR3 obtained from the reference TRBV19 and TRBJ2-3 genes, is DGGITQSPKYLFRKEGQNVTLSCEQNLNHDAMYWYRQDPGQGLRLIYYSQIVNDFQKGDIAEGYSVSREKKESFPLTVTSAQKNPTAFYLCASKLAYIADTQYFGPGTRLTVL.